Detailed here is one T cell receptor beta chain. Original handling: Scientists estimated how many nucleated cells there were by amplifying reference gene primers. Repertoires were generated with immunoSEQ multiplex PCR, while TCRdb's copy carries only in-frame clones and drops some. That table furnishes V, J and clone size, whereas the DNA furnished D and trimming. Of 55,000 to 85,000 clones in the sample, 79% were seen once. CDR3 length: 15 amino acids. Germline values: CDR1 SGHTA, CDR2 FQGTGA. Trimming took 5 bases from V and 1 from J, leaving 12 bases between them. This entry is derived from a study of blood T cell repertoires in COVID-19. Study-wide context: From the United States, Italy and Spain came samples of acute and convalescent COVID-19.

This clonotype was sampled from a man aged 55 to 70 with active or convalescent COVID-19. Sequencing was done on a sample of peripheral blood. The chain couples TRBV7-3 to TRBJ2-1; D possibly corresponds to TRBD1 (6 bases). The CDR3 region is CASSADRGSYNEQFF. The CDR3 coding sequence is TGTGCCAGCAGCGCTGATAGGGGGTCCTACAATGAGCAGTTCTTC.